This record concerns one TCR beta chain sequence. What it binds is unknown. This sample was taken from a study of cytomegalovirus exposure and HLA in healthy donors. With 60 Vbeta and 13 Jbeta primers, the PCR was carried out. Libraries were prepared by immunoSEQ multiplex PCR; TCRdb keeps only in-frame clonotypes and omits some of them. The data show under 250,000 clones, with around 76% seen just once and 0.63% held by the top ten. Germline CDR1 reads MDHEN; CDR2 reads SYDVKM. Trimming took 6 bases from V and 3 from J, leaving 18 bases between them. The length of the CDR3 is 15 residues. Notes on the study in general: Exclusion applied to some V segments, including TRBV6-2 and TRBV6-3, as they were indistinguishable.

The V call is TRBV28, the J call TRBJ2-7, with a tentative D call TRBD2 (6 bases). The receptor was derived from a man younger than 35 in good health and CMV-seronegative. Sequencing used PBMCs. The chain's CDR3 is CASSRGGATSYEQYF. The CDR3, as DNA: TGTGCCAGCAGCCGGGGCGGGGCGACTAGCTACGAGCAGTACTTC.